A single sample gave rise to the 32 T cell receptor beta chains below, sequenced in a study of CD8+CD57+ T cells in acquired aplastic anemia. Profiling that covered TCR beta VDJ and CDR3 relied on genomic DNA as its template. TCRdb itself ran the reads through MiXCR, one entry per CDR3 protein. The table records about 190,000 distinct CDR3 sequences, over 60% of them present only once. The sequenced sample consisted of sorted CD4+, CD8+, or CD8+CD57+ T cells (not recorded which) from PBMCs. These receptors came from a human donor with severe aplastic anemia or a healthy control (not recorded which).

The J gene is TRBJ2-7, the V gene TRBV7-9; maybe TRBD1 (6 bases). The CDR3 is 15 amino acids. The V end lost 4 bases, the J end lost 7 bases, and 20 bases lay between the germline ends. The germline gives CDR1 SEHNR, CDR2 FQNEAQ (reference sequence). Here the CDR3 reads CASSSTGLSKGEQYF. The CDR3 nucleotides read TGTGCCAGCAGCTCAACAGGGTTGTCGAAGGGGGAGCAGTACTTC.

This clonotype has ten or more counts. The chain links TRBV19 to TRBJ1-5; D remains unclear. The germline V gene has CDR1 LNHDA and CDR2 SQIVND (reference sequence). CDR3 length equals 16 residues. Trimming stripped 1 base from V and 4 bases from J, with 14 bases between. CDR3 bases: TGTGCCAGTAGTATAGCGGGAGACCCGTGGAATCAGCCCCAGCATTTT. Encoded protein: CASSIAGDPWNQPQHF.

Comments on this clonotype: This could be a read error, since a much larger clone is one nucleotide away. The chain joins TRBV6-5 to TRBJ1-1, with TRBD1 as a possible D gene (5 bases). The germline CDR1 and CDR2 sequences are MNHEY and SVGAGI. The CDR3 totals 16 residues. The CDR3 loop is CASSYGTGRMNTDAFF. The CDR3, as DNA: TGTGCCAGCAGTTACGGGACGGGACGCATGAACACTGACGCTTTCTTT.

The rearrangement links TRBV7-2 to TRBJ2-3; TRBD1 matches 7 bases. The V gene end was trimmed by 5 bases and the J gene end by 0 bases; junction bases not matched to a gene: 8. The CDR3 sequence is 16 residues long. Germline V CDR1 and CDR2: SGHTA, FQGNSA. The CDR3, as DNA: TGTGCCAGCAGCCAACGACAGGGAACTAGCACAGATACGCAGTATTTT. Its protein is CASSQRQGTSTDTQYF. The whole variable domain, filled in from reference TRBV7-2 and TRBJ2-3, reads GAGVSQSPSNKVTEKGKDVELRCDPISGHTALYWYRQSLGQGLEFLIYFQGNSAPDKSGLPSDRFSAERTGGSVSTLTIQRTQQEDSAVYLCASSQRQGTSTDTQYFGPGTRLTVL.

Ten or more counts support this clonotype. The V and J genes are TRBV11-2 and TRBJ2-2; 11 nucleotides agree with TRBD1. Germline V gene data show CDR1 as SGHAT and CDR2 as FQNNGV. V shed 5 bases and J 6 bases; nucleotides not matched to a gene: 2. The CDR3 spans 14 residues. The CDR3 DNA is TGTGCCAGCAGCGGACAGGGGGCTTCCGGGGAGCTGTTTTTT. It encodes CASSGQGASGELFF.

Written as DNA, the CDR3 is TGTGCCACCAGCAATGTGGGCTCTGGAAACACCATATATTTT. Protein: CATSNVGSGNTIYF. The chain recombines TRBV15 with TRBJ1-3; D remains unclear. CDR1 and CDR2 from the germline V gene are LNHNV and YYDKDF (reference sequence). V lost 4 bases and J lost 0, with 7 bases in between. CDR3 length: 14 residues.

V usage is TRBV12-3 or TRBV12-4 and J usage is TRBJ2-3; D ambiguous. V was trimmed by 3 bases and J by 6 bases, leaving 1 base between them. This CDR3 comprises 10 residues. The CDR3 DNA reads TGTGCCAGCAGTTTTGATACGCAGTATTTT. Protein: CASSFDTQYF.

This clonotype was counted many times. The J gene is TRBJ2-3, the V gene TRBV27; D possibly uses TRBD1 or TRBD2 (5 bases each). The CDR3 consists of 15 residues. Germline values: CDR1 MNHEY, CDR2 SMNVEV (reference sequence). V lost 3 bases and J lost 7, with 17 bases in between. The CDR3 nucleotides read TGTGCCAGCAGTTTTGGGACCGCGGTCTCTCATACGCAGTATTTT. Protein: CASSFGTAVSHTQYF.

The chain couples TRBV20-1 to TRBJ2-5; D is possibly TRBD2 (6 bases). This CDR3 region has 14 residues. V was shortened by 3 bases and J by 1 base, with 12 bases between the two germline ends. The germline gives CDR1 DFQATT, CDR2 SNEGSKA (reference sequence). This CDR3 is CSASLASVQETQYF. In nucleotides, the CDR3 is TGCAGTGCTAGTTTGGCTAGCGTCCAAGAGACCCAGTACTTC.

The rearrangement links TRBV20-1 to TRBJ2-7; TRBD2 aligns across 10 bases. V dropped 0 bases and J dropped 2; count of bases not matched to a gene: 10. The CDR3 has 17 amino acids. Looked up from germline, CDR1 is DFQATT and CDR2 is SNEGSKA (reference sequence). This CDR3 reads CSARDQDSSGRPYEQYF. CDR3 DNA: TGCAGTGCTAGAGATCAGGATTCTAGCGGGAGACCCTACGAGCAGTACTTC.

There are a few counts of this clonotype. This chain connects TRBV19 to TRBJ1-6; TRBD1 might be the D (5 bases). This CDR3 is built from 14 residues. V gave up 3 bases and J gave up 9 bases, with 12 bases separating them. Germline V gives CDR1 LNHDA, CDR2 SQIVND (reference sequence). In DNA form, the CDR3 reads TGTGCCAGTAGTATCGGGGGACTAGGTTCACCCCTCCACTTT. Protein sequence: CASSIGGLGSPLHF.

The chain recombines TRBV7-9 with TRBJ2-3; 9 nucleotides match TRBD2. The germline gives CDR1 SEHNR, CDR2 FQNEAQ (reference sequence). V was pared by 3 bases and J by 6 bases, with 7 bases of the junction left unmatched. The CDR3 length is 15 residues. CDR3 loop: CASSFSSGGPDTQYF. DNA for the CDR3: TGTGCCAGCAGCTTTTCGAGCGGGGGGCCGGATACGCAGTATTTT. Looking up the rest from reference TRBV7-9 and TRBJ2-3 gives the full variable domain: DTGVSQNPRHKITKRGQNVTFRCDPISEHNRLYWYRQTLGQGPEFLTYFQNEAQLEKSRLLSDRFSAERPKGSFSTLEIQRTEQGDSAMYLCASSFSSGGPDTQYFGPGTRLTVL.

The J gene is TRBJ2-7, the V gene TRBV20-1; tentatively, D is TRBD2 (6 bases). V lost 4 bases and J lost 0, with 13 bases in between. The CDR3 is 14 residues long. The germline V gene has CDR1 DFQATT and CDR2 SNEGSKA (reference sequence). Here the CDR3 DNA reads TGCAGTGCTACCGCACTAGCTCGCTCCTACGAGCAGTACTTC. It specifies CSATALARSYEQYF.

This clonotype was counted only a few times. J is TRBJ1-5 and V is TRBV6-2 or TRBV6-3, with TRBD1 as a possible D gene (5 bases). The V gene's germline CDR1 is MNHEY and CDR2 SVGEGT. With 2 bases removed from V and 5 bases from J, the gap between germline ends came to 31 bases. The CDR3 runs 21 residues. This CDR3 reads CASSYGWGLWQGWIIDQPQHF. Written as DNA, the CDR3 is TGTGCCAGCAGTTACGGGTGGGGACTCTGGCAGGGATGGATCATCGATCAGCCCCAGCATTTT.

This clonotype showed up just a few times. The chain employs TRBV24-1 and TRBJ2-7; the match to TRBD1 covers 8 bases. The CDR3 totals 13 residues. J lost 9 bases, V lost 9 bases, and 12 bases had no gene match. Per the germline V gene, CDR1 is KGHDR and CDR2 is SFDVKD. The CDR3: CATSTDRGRGQYF. CDR3 bases: TGTGCCACCTCGACCGACAGGGGAAGGGGGCAGTACTTC.

The rearrangement joins TRBV10-2 to TRBJ2-1, with D tentatively TRBD1 (6 bases). The CDR3 has 15 residues. Per the germline V gene, CDR1 is WSHSY and CDR2 is SAAADI. V was trimmed by 0 bases and J by 2 bases, leaving 8 bases between them. CDR3 loop: CASSESGGTYNEQFF. The CDR3 nucleotides are TGCGCCAGCAGTGAGTCAGGGGGTACCTACAATGAGCAGTTCTTC.

The V gene is TRBV25-1, the J gene TRBJ2-3; TRBD1 matches at 9 bases. The CDR3 sequence is 16 residues long. Trimming removed 4 bases from V and 1 base from J; junction bases left unmatched: 6. The germline V gene encodes CDR1 MGHDK and CDR2 SYGVNS. Here the CDR3 reads CASSARTGEGTDTQYF. CDR3 DNA: TGTGCCAGCAGTGCTAGGACAGGGGAGGGCACAGATACGCAGTATTTT.

This clonotype was observed many times. CDR3 coding DNA: TGTGCCAGCAGCCCCGGACAGGGCGGTTACACTGAAGCTTTCTTT. Protein product: CASSPGQGGYTEAFF. The chain has TRBV2 and TRBJ1-1; 8 bases map to TRBD1. This CDR3 has 15 amino acids. The trim removed 6 bases at V and 3 bases at J, leaving 9 bases unmatched. Germline loops: CDR1 SNHLY, CDR2 FYNNEI.

The V and J genes are TRBV19 and TRBJ2-7, with a tentative D call TRBD1 (5 bases). CDR3 length: 13 amino acids. V was shortened by 6 bases and J by 0 bases, with 9 bases between the two germline ends. The germline V gene encodes CDR1 LNHDA and CDR2 SQIVND (reference sequence). For the CDR3, the DNA is TGTGCCAGTAGGGACACAAACTCCTACGAGCAGTACTTC. It yields the protein CASRDTNSYEQYF. The full variable domain, rest sourced from reference TRBV19 and TRBJ2-7, is DGGITQSPKYLFRKEGQNVTLSCEQNLNHDAMYWYRQDPGQGLRLIYYSQIVNDFQKGDIAEGYSVSREKKESFPLTVTSAQKNPTAFYLCASRDTNSYEQYFGPGTRLTVT.

The V call is TRBV29-1, the J call TRBJ2-3; the D gene is possibly TRBD1 (5 bases). Trimming cost V 7 bases and J 9 bases, with 11 bases left between them. CDR1 and CDR2 (germline): SQVTM, ANQGSEA. CDR3 size: 10 residues. CDR3 protein: CSAQTVTQYF. In DNA, the CDR3 is TGCAGCGCACAGACAGTCACGCAGTATTTT.

Worth noting for this clonotype: A much larger clone lies a single base off, so this may be a read error. This chain links TRBV10-3 with TRBJ1-1, with a possible D match to TRBD1 (6 bases). CDR3 length equals 15 residues. Germline CDR1 reads ENHRY; CDR2 reads SYGVKD. CDR3 region: CASSYSGGSGTEASF. The DNA for the CDR3 is TGTGCCAGCAGTTACTCGGGGGGCTCTGGGACTGAAGCTTCCTTT.

This chain uses TRBV10-3 with TRBJ2-1; 13 positions agree with TRBD2. This CDR3 spans 15 amino acids. Germline assignment: CDR1 ENHRY and CDR2 SYGVKD. The V segment lost 6 bases and the J segment 6 bases; nucleotides outside the gene matches: 5. CDR3 sequence (DNA): TGTGCCATCAGAACCGGGACTAGCGGGGTCAATGAGCAGTTCTTC. Amino acids: CAIRTGTSGVNEQFF.

The chain has TRBV14 and TRBJ2-3; D is uncertain. This CDR3 has 12 amino acids. The germline CDR1 and CDR2 sequences are SGHDN and FVKESK. V dropped 4 bases and J dropped 3 bases, with 5 bases sitting between them. Here the CDR3 DNA reads TGTGCCAGCAGCCCTTGGACAGATACGCAGTATTTT. Translating it yields CASSPWTDTQYF. Full variable domain (outside the CDR3, taken from reference TRBV14 and TRBJ2-3): EAGVTQFPSHSVIEKGQTVTLRCDPISGHDNLYWYRRVMGKEIKFLLHFVKESKQDESGMPNNRFLAERTGGTYSTLKVQPAELEDSGVYFCASSPWTDTQYFGPGTRLTVL.

The rearrangement links TRBV10-3 to TRBJ1-1, with D tentatively TRBD1 (5 bases). CDR1 and CDR2 (germline): ENHRY, SYGVKD. This CDR3 region has 15 residues. V was shortened by 5 bases and J by 1 base, with 14 bases between the two germline ends. The DNA of the CDR3 is TGTGCCATCAGTTACGCCGGGACCTCGAACACTGAAGCTTTCTTT. Translated, it gives CAISYAGTSNTEAFF.

The rearrangement links TRBV7-9 to TRBJ1-1; D gene unclear. The V gene lost 3 bases and the J gene lost 3 bases, with 8 bases spanning the gap. Germline V CDR1 and CDR2: SEHNR, FQNEAQ (reference sequence). The CDR3 is made up of 13 amino acids. This chain's CDR3 is CASSFGSDTEAFF. The DNA for the CDR3 is TGTGCCAGCAGCTTTGGTTCCGACACTGAAGCTTTCTTT. The variable domain in full, completed from reference TRBV7-9 and TRBJ1-1, reads DTGVSQNPRHKITKRGQNVTFRCDPISEHNRLYWYRQTLGQGPEFLTYFQNEAQLEKSRLLSDRFSAERPKGSFSTLEIQRTEQGDSAMYLCASSFGSDTEAFFGQGTRLTVV.

V is TRBV15 and J is TRBJ1-2; no definite D call. The CDR3 is made up of 14 amino acids. Trimming pared 1 base from V and 4 bases from J, leaving 10 bases between. CDR1 and CDR2 (germline): LNHNV, YYDKDF (reference sequence). As DNA, the CDR3 is TGTGCCACCAGCAGAGTAGGTGGTCTCTATGGCTACACCTTC. Protein sequence: CATSRVGGLYGYTF.

V usage is TRBV7-9 and J usage is TRBJ2-2; no reliable D call. Trimming took 7 bases from V and 7 from J, leaving 25 bases between them. The CDR3 totals 17 residues. CDR1 is SEHNR and CDR2 is FQNEAQ in the germline V gene (reference sequence). DNA of the CDR3: TGTGCCAGCAACCCAGAGACCGACTCCCCACCGTTCGGGGAGCTGTTTTTT. This sequence encodes CASNPETDSPPFGELFF.

This clonotype was observed a single time. The V and J genes are TRBV7-9 and TRBJ2-7; 7 bases agree with TRBD1. The germline gives CDR1 SEHNR, CDR2 FQNEAQ (reference sequence). The junction had 9 bases not matched to a gene; V was cut back by 2 bases and J by 5 bases. This CDR3 spans 15 amino acids. CDR3 loop: CASSLSGTVNNEQYF. The CDR3 DNA sequence: TGTGCCAGCAGCTTAAGTGGGACAGTCAACAACGAGCAGTACTTC.

The rearrangement links TRBV10-1 to TRBJ1-6, with D hard to call. CDR1 and CDR2 from the germline V gene are WNHNN and SYGVQD (reference sequence). This CDR3 has 13 amino acids. V dropped 3 bases and J dropped 10 bases, with 10 bases sitting between them. CDR3 in amino acids: CASSDGPVSPLHF. As DNA, the CDR3 is TGCGCCAGCAGTGACGGGCCAGTCTCACCCCTCCACTTT.

The chain couples TRBV7-9 to TRBJ1-4, with no clear D. CDR1 is SEHNR and CDR2 is FQNEAQ in the germline V gene (reference sequence). V was pared by 0 bases and J by 5 bases, with 1 base between. This CDR3 is 12 amino acids long. CDR3 sequence: CASSLANEKLFF. The CDR3, as DNA: TGTGCCAGCAGCTTAGCCAATGAAAAACTGTTTTTT.

The chain combines TRBV9 with TRBJ1-1, with a tentative D call TRBD1 (5 bases). The V gene's germline CDR1 is SGDLS and CDR2 YYNGEE. This CDR3 is 13 amino acids long. V lost 1 base to trimming and J lost 3 bases, with 7 bases between them. CDR3 region: CASSVTRDTEAFF. CDR3 sequence (DNA): TGTGCCAGCAGCGTAACCAGGGACACTGAAGCTTTCTTT.

The genes are TRBV15 and TRBJ1-2; D is possibly TRBD1 (5 bases). This CDR3 comprises 13 residues. Germline lookup yields CDR1 LNHNV and CDR2 YYDKDF (reference sequence). Trimming shortened V by 3 bases and J by 7 bases, and 12 bases separated the two germline ends. This CDR3 reads CATSRDSRAGYTF. The CDR3 DNA reads TGTGCCACCAGCAGGGATTCCAGGGCTGGCTACACCTTC.